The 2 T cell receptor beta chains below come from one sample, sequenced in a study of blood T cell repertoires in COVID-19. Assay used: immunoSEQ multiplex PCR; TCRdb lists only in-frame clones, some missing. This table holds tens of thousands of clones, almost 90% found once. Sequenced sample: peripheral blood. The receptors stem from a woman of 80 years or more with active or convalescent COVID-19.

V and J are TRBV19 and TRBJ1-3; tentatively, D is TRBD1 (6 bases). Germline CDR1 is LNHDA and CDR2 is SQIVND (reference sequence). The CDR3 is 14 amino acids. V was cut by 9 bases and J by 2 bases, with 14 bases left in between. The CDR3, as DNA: TGTGCCAGCAGGGGATCGCGGACTGGAAACACCATATATTTT. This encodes CASRGSRTGNTIYF.

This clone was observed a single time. CDR3 loop: CASSRSSGSSETQYF. The DNA of the CDR3 is TGCGCCAGCAGCCGCTCTAGCGGGAGTTCTGAGACCCAGTACTTC. The chain uses TRBV5-1 and TRBJ2-5; TRBD2 agrees at 10 bases. CDR1 is SGHRS and CDR2 is YFSETQ in the germline V gene. This CDR3 has 15 residues. The junction had 8 bases not matched to a gene; V was cut back by 4 bases and J by 5 bases.